This T cell receptor beta chain emerged from a study of shared clonotypes between healthy human individuals. Per the original methods: With immunoSEQ giving junction-only sequences and no quality scores, filtering differed. The protocol was immunoSEQ multiplex PCR, while the TCRdb copy is restricted to in-frame clones and leaves out a portion. That table supplies the V and J calls and clone size; D and trimming were determined from the DNA. The repertoire holds 550,000 to 750,000 clones, with nearly 97% as singletons. General study findings and limits: Rarefaction curves obtained for sorted subsets showed sequencing incomplete despite large depth. A small donor pool kept down the genetic and exposure-history diversity that was represented.

A note on this clone: What it recognizes is unknown. The sample contains more than one DNA sequence encoding this CDR3.

Terminally differentiated effector memory CD45RA+ cells were left out of the naive CD8 fraction, which was CD45RO-negative and positively selected for CCR7. The CDR3 is made up of 14 amino acids. The germline V and J ends were trimmed by 0 bases and 5 bases, with 11 bases remaining between them. Germline lookup yields CDR1 SGDLS and CDR2 YYNGEE. This sequence originates from a young woman in good health. V and J are TRBV9 and TRBJ2-5, with D perhaps being TRBD1 or TRBD2 (5 bases each). The sample consisted of naive CD8+ T cells sorted from blood. The CDR3 DNA sequence: TGTGCCAGCAGCGTAGGGGGGAGTGCGGAGACCCAGTACTTC. Its translation is CASSVGGSAETQYF.